Many counts were recorded for the clone carrying this T cell receptor (beta chain). What it recognizes is unknown. The V gene's germline CDR1 is SGHRS and CDR2 YFSETQ. V was clipped by 0 bases and J by 6 bases, with 19 bases between them. The CDR3 loop spans 17 amino acids. This specimen comes from a study of CD8 T cells in ankylosing spondylitis. Findings and caveats of the study: One TCR beta motif, made up of under ten highly homologous variants, appeared characteristic of ankylosing spondylitis blood. Within peripheral blood, clones linked to disease were CD8+ and relatively rare.

5'-RACE, quantitative and with molecular barcodes, yielded the TCR beta libraries. TCRdb itself ran the 5' RACE reads through MiXCR, one entry per CDR3 protein. Among around 210,000 distinct CDR3 sequences listed, 8% to 10% were seen once. Material: blood, either unsorted or a sorted T cell fraction (not recorded which). The receptor comes from a female donor with ankylosing spondylitis or in good health (not recorded which). This rearrangement joins TRBV5-1 to TRBJ2-1; the D is unclear. The CDR3 loop is CASSLGGPGREGNEQFF. DNA for the CDR3: TGCGCCAGCAGCTTGGGTGGTCCCGGTCGAGAAGGCAATGAGCAGTTCTTC. Full variable domain (remainder filled in from reference TRBV5-1 and TRBJ2-1): KAGVTQTPRYLIKTRGQQVTLSCSPISGHRSVSWYQQTPGQGLQFLFEYFSETQRNKGNFPGRFSGRQFSNSRSEMNVSTLELGDSALYLCASSLGGPGREGNEQFFGPGTRLTVL.